This TCR beta chain originates from a study of response to subunit inactivated influenza vaccine. Study-wide points: With each seasonal influenza vaccination, the authors suggested, few new T cells are recruited.

This clonotype was seen only a few times. Its antigen is unidentified. From the RT-PCR reads, TCRdb called clonotypes with MiXCR, one entry per CDR3 protein. The sample lists approximately 500,000 distinct CDR3 sequences; approximately 13% were seen once. Germline CDR1 is LGHDT and CDR2 is YNNKEL (reference sequence). V was pared by 5 bases and J by 1 base, with 2 bases of the junction left unmatched. This CDR3 has 15 amino acids. This TCR derives from a man aged 50-60 years who received an inactivated influenza vaccine. The sample in question was PBMCs from blood, obtained 40 to 50 days after vaccination. J is TRBJ2-7 and V is TRBV3-1; 13 bases fit TRBD2. CDR3 sequence reads: CASSETSGRSYEQYF. Written as DNA, the CDR3 is TGTGCCAGCAGCGAGACTAGCGGGAGGTCCTACGAGCAGTACTTC.